Sequencing of this TCR beta chain was carried out in a study of shared clonotypes between healthy human individuals (dated by TCRdb to the early 2020s). Regarding the study in general: Three men and a couple of women, aged 18 to 49 years, made up the cohort. For each donor, three plates each were used for CD4 naive and CD4 memory, two plates were used for CD8 naive, and one plate was used for CD8 memory. To estimate repertoire size and how much clonotype sharing occurs between individuals, the study deeply sequenced the blood TCR repertoires of roughly 5 healthy adults. Different laboratories and diverse techniques were used to prepare libraries and sequence TCR repertoires, to increase sequencing depth and limit assay-specific biases. Per donor, leukapheresis produced somewhere between about 0.94 and 9 billion PBMCs. Results and caveats for the whole study, not just this receptor: Sampling was restricted to blood, and TCR repertoires in tissue are likely to differ from TCR repertoires in blood. Naive subsets generally had larger estimated clonotype richness than memory subsets. Because the study included only a small number of donors, the genetic and exposure-history diversity represented was limited. Based on pairwise subsampling, the degree of clonotype sharing among donors was expected to be affected by sequencing depth. Rarefaction of sorted-subset datasets indicated incomplete sequencing despite the large sequencing depth. Across a handful of donors, approximately 5% of naive CD4, roughly 3.3% of naive CD8, around 2.1% of memory CD4, and over 0.35% of memory CD8 clonotypes were shared. Clonotypes shared by all four sorted-subset donors showed higher generation probabilities than non-shared clonotypes.

Using the deep immunoSEQ assay, TCR CDR3 regions were amplified from genomic DNA by multiplex PCR. Genomic DNA extracted from each cell subset was distributed evenly over all wells of several immunoSEQ 96-well plates, and each plate served as one replicate. For sorted subsets, each replicate PCR was loaded with 200 ng genomic DNA, equivalent to some 27,000 T cell genomes. Purified libraries were quantified with a Qubit 3.0 fluorometer, sized on a Bioanalyzer 2100, and re-quantified with the KAPA Library Quantification kit. Every immunoSEQ 96-well plate was sequenced on a separate single-read 150-cycle Illumina NextSeq 550 flow cell. In the authors' own workflow: Because the immunoSEQ output included only junctional sequences and no quality scores, the filtering could not be the same as the filtering used for full-length reads. To assign V/J genes and CDR3, sequences were annotated against IMGT germline references using PyIR, a Python wrapper for IgBLAST v1.9. Reads were filtered out if the reads had weak V/J assignments (E-value above 1e-6), no CDR3, stop codons, out-of-frame junctions, or ambiguous translated residues. V3J clonotypes were defined as sequences sharing the same inferred V gene, J gene, and CDR3 amino acid sequence. Percentage overlap between repertoires was computed as shared unique clonotypes divided by the size of the smaller repertoire. Three approaches were used to assess repertoire richness: RTK rarefaction, the Chao1 estimator, and Recon v2.1 estimates of unobserved clonotypes. OLGA was used to compute generation probabilities for all TCRbeta clonotypes that the gDNA method yielded from several donors. This immuneACCESS table, as held by TCRdb, lists in-frame sequences with V and J called but not all clones. Of the missing ones, under half trace to an unresolved V gene in checked studies; the others have no known cause. Clone size and V and J calls were adopted from that table, with D and trimming inferred from the DNA. A total of about 1,500,000 clones appear in this sample, approximately 96% of them only once. Jointly, the top ten make up over 1% of the sample.

CDR3 length: 14 amino acids, cysteine to phenylalanine. Only the CDR3 portion is preserved as DNA: 42 bases, with reading frame beginning at the first base. V and J are truncated by 9 bases and 0 bases respectively, leaving an intervening sequence of 12 bases. According to the germline V gene, CDR1 reads MNHEY and CDR2 reads SVGAGI. In regard to this clone: Its antigen remains undetermined. The sample holds no much larger clone one base away, and base qualities are not on file.

The donors were healthy, HIV-negative adults with no recently reported acute infections or vaccinations. Every donor was a Caucasian adult residing in Nashville, Tennessee, USA. CD4+ T cells were enriched by magnetic negative selection, after which naive cells were positively selected on CD45RA and the negative fraction was taken as the memory subset. After blood collection by leukapheresis, PBMCs were isolated using Ficoll-Histopaque density gradient centrifugation and then cryopreserved in the vapor phase of liquid nitrogen. Analytical flow cytometry was used to check the purity and quantity of each magnetically sorted T cell population. Genomic DNA was isolated from every sorted fraction and measured by UV absorbance on a Nanodrop 2000c.

Sequenced sample: naive CD4+ T cells sorted from blood. The sample's cell subset or site label is to be understood as: CD45RA+ positively selected. This sequence uses TRBV6-5 and TRBJ1-5; too little of a D gene remains to name it. This receptor was obtained from a man between 25 and 39 years old in good health. Here the CDR3 is given as CASRSPGSNQPQHF. The DNA is as follows: TGTGCCAGTCGGTCTCCGGGTAGCAATCAGCCCCAGCATTTT.